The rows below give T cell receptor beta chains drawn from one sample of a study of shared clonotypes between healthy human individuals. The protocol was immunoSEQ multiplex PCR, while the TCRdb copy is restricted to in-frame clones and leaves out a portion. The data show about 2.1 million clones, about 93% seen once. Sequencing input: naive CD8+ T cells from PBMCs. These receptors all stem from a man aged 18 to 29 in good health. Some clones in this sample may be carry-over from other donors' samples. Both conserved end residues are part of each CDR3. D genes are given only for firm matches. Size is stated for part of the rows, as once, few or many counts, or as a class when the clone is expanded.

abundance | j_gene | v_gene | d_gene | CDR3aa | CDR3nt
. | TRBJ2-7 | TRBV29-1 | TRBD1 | CSVEGTGEYGEQYF | TGCAGCGTTGAAGGCACAGGGGAGTACGGGGAGCAGTACTTC
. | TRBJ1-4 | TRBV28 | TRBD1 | CASRPDRGRREKLFF | TGTGCCAGCAGGCCCGACAGGGGGAGGCGCGAAAAACTGTTTTTT
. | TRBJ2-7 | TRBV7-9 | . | CASSLARGSYEQYF | TGTGCCAGCAGCTTAGCGCGGGGATCCTACGAGCAGTACTTC
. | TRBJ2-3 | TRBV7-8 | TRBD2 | CASSPGLAAHTDTQYF | TGTGCCAGCAGCCCTGGGCTAGCGGCCCACACAGATACGCAGTATTTT
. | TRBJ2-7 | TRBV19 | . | CASSILVVAGTDEQYF | TGTGCCAGTAGTATTCTTGTGGTAGCAGGTACGGACGAGCAGTACTTC
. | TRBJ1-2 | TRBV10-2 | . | CASSESRTLSHYGYTF | TGCGCCAGCAGTGAGTCTAGGACGTTGTCACACTATGGCTACACCTTC
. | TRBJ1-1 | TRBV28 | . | CASSLSLTFMNTEAFF | TGTGCCAGCAGTTTATCCCTCACGTTCATGAACACTGAAGCTTTCTTT
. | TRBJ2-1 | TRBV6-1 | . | CASSGPGRNEQFF | TGTGCCAGCAGTGGCCCAGGACGCAATGAGCAGTTCTTC
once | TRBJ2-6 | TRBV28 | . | CATGANVLTF | TGTGCCACGGGGGCCAACGTCCTGACTTTC
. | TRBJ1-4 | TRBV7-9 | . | CASSFRGEKLFF | TGTGCCAGCAGCTTCCGGGGTGAAAAACTGTTTTTT
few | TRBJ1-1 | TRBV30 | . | CAWRENPGTEAFF | TGTGCCTGGAGAGAGAATCCAGGAACTGAAGCTTTCTTT
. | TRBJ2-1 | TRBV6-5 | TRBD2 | CASSWNGRAPYNEQFF | TGTGCCAGCAGTTGGAACGGGAGGGCCCCCTACAATGAGCAGTTCTTC
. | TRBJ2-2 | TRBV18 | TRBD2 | CASSLPGLAGGGYTGELFF | TGTGCCAGCTCACTTCCGGGACTAGCGGGAGGAGGTTACACCGGGGAGCTGTTTTTT
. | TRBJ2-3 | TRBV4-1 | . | CASTRLASTDTQYF | TGCGCCAGCACGCGTCTAGCGAGCACAGATACGCAGTATTTT
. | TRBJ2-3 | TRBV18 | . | CASSPSGSTDTQYF | TGTGCCAGCTCCCCCAGCGGGAGCACAGATACGCAGTATTTT
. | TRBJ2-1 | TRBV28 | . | CASNTLRAEQFF | TGTGCCAGCAACACCCTACGGGCTGAACAGTTCTTC
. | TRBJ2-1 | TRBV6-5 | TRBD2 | CASSYSVEREFTEQFF | TGTGCCAGCAGTTACTCGGTTGAGCGGGAGTTTACTGAGCAGTTCTTC
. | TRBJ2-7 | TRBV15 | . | CATSSPLVSEQYF | TGTGCCACCAGCAGCCCCCTCGTTTCCGAGCAGTACTTC
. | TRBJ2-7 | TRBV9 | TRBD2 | CASSLRRTSGRDEQYF | TGTGCCAGCAGCCTACGCCGGACTAGCGGGAGGGACGAGCAGTACTTC
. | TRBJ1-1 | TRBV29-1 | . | CSVFKTDTLEAFF | TGCAGCGTTTTCAAGACGGATACACTAGAAGCTTTCTTT
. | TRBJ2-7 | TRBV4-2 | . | CASSPGQGGGEQYF | TGTGCCAGCAGCCCAGGACAGGGAGGGGGCGAGCAGTACTTC
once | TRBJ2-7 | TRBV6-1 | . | CASSEASGYEQYF | TGTGCCAGCAGTGAAGCTTCAGGCTACGAGCAGTACTTC
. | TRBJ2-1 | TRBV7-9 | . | CASSYGAYNEQFF | TGTGCCAGCAGCTACGGCGCCTACAATGAGCAGTTCTTC
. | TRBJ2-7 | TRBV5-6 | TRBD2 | CASTPSGAFSYEQYF | TGTGCCAGCACCCCTAGCGGGGCCTTCTCCTACGAGCAGTACTTC
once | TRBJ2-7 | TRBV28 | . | CASSLPPAYAYEQYF | TGTGCCAGCAGTTTACCACCCGCTTACGCCTACGAGCAGTACTTC
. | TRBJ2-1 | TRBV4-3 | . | CASSQNVGPQEQFF | TGCGCCAGCAGCCAAAACGTCGGGCCTCAGGAGCAGTTCTTC
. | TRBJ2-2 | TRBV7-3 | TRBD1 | CASSSQGTAGFGELFF | TGTGCCAGCAGCTCACAGGGGACCGCCGGCTTCGGGGAGCTGTTTTTT